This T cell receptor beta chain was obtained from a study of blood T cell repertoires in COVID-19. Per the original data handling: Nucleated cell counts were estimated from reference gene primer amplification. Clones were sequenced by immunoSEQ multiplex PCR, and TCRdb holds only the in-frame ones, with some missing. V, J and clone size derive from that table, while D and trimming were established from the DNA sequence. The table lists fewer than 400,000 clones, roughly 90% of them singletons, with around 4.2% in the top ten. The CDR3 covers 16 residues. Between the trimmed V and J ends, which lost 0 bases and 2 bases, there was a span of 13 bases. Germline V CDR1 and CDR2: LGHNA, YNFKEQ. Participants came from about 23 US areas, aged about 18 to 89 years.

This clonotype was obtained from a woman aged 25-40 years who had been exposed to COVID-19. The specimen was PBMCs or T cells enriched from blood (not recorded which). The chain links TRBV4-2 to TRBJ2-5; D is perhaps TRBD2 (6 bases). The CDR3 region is CASSQDPAGRQETQYF. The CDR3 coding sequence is TGTGCCAGCAGCCAAGATCCTGCGGGGAGGCAAGAGACCCAGTACTTC.